This T cell receptor beta chain was identified in a study of OX40 agonist ivuxolimab in advanced cancers. Overall study: An agonistic anti-OX40 (CD134) antibody, ivuxolimab, was used to treat the patients. Ivuxolimab was administered intravenously to patients at 0.01 to 10 mg/kg every 2 weeks. A male proportion of 82.7% was recorded, with mean age about 62 years and range roughly 23 to 79.

Sequencing was performed with immunoSEQ multiplex PCR; in TCRdb, only in-frame clones are kept and a portion is missing. The table has fewer than 90,000 clones, roughly 80% seen once. General study findings and limits: What antigens the expanded peripheral T cells recognized was never established.

As for this clone: Its antigen remains unidentified.

Germline V gene data show CDR1 as MDHEN and CDR2 as SYDVKM. CDR3 length equals 15 residues. V shed 3 bases and J 5 bases; nucleotides not matched to a gene: 8. This TCR was recovered from an adult with an advanced solid tumor such as melanoma, head and neck, liver or kidney cancer. J is TRBJ2-5 and V is TRBV28; 8 nucleotides agree with TRBD2. This specimen was CD4+ or CD8+ T cells sorted from blood, taken in a trial of the OX40 agonist ivuxolimab. This chain's CDR3 is CASSLPGGAGETQYF. The DNA for the CDR3 is TGTGCCAGCAGTTTGCCCGGGGGGGCCGGGGAGACCCAGTACTTC. The whole variable domain, remainder taken from reference TRBV28 and TRBJ2-5, is DVKVTQSSRYLVKRTGEKVFLECVQDMDHENMFWYRQDPGLGLRLIYFSYDVKMKEKGDIPEGYSVSREKKERFSLILESASTNQTSMYLCASSLPGGAGETQYFGPGTRLLVL.